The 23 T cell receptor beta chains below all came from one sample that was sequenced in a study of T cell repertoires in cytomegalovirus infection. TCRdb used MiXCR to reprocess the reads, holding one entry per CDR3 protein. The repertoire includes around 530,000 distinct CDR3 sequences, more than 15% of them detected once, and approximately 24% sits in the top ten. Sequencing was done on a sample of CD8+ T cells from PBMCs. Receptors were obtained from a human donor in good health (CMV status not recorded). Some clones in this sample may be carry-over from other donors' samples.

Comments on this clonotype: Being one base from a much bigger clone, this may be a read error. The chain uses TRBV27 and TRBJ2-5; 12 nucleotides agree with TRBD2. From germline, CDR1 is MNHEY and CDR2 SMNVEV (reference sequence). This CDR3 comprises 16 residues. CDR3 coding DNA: TGTGCCTGCAGTATCGGACTAGCGGGGCCTCAAGAGACCCAGTACTTC. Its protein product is CACSIGLAGPQETQYF.

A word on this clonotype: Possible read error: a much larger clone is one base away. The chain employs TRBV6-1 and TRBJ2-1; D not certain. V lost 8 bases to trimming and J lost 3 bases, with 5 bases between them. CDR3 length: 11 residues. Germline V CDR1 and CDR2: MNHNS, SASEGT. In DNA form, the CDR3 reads TGTGCCAGCGGCCACTACAATGAGCAGTTCTTC. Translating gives CASGHYNEQFF.

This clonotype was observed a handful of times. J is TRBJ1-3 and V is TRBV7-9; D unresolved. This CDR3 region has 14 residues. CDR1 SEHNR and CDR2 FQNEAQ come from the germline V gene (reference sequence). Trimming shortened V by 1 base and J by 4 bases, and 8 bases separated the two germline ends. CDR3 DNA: TGTGCCAGCAGCTTAGATGGGCGGGGAAACACCATATATTTT. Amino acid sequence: CASSLDGRGNTIYF.

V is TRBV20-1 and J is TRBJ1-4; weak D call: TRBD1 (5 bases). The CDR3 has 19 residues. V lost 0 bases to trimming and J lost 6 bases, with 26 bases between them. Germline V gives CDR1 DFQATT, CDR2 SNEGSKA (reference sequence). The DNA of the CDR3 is TGCAGTGCTAGAGATATTCTAGGGAGTTCCCCTATGGGGGATGAAAAACTGTTTTTT. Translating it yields CSARDILGSSPMGDEKLFF.

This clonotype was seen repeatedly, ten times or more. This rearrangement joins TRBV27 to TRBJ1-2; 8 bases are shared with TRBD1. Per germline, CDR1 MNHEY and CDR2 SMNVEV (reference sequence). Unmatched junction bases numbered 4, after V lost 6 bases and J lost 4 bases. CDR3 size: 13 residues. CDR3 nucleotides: TGTGCCAGCAGAAGACAGGGGCCCTATGGCTACACCTTC. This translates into CASRRQGPYGYTF.

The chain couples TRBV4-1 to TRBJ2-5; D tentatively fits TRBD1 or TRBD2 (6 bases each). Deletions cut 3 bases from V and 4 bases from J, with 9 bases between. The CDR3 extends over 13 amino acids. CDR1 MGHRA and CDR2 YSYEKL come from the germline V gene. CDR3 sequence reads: CASSQPGAETQYF. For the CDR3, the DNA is TGCGCCAGCAGCCAGCCGGGGGCAGAGACCCAGTACTTC.

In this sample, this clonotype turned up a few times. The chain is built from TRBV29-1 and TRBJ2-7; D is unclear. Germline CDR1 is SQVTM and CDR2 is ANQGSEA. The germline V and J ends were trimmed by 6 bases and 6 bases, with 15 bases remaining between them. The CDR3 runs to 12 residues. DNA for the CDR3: TGCAGCGTGCCCGCCGGCAATCTCGAGCAGTACTTC. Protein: CSVPAGNLEQYF.

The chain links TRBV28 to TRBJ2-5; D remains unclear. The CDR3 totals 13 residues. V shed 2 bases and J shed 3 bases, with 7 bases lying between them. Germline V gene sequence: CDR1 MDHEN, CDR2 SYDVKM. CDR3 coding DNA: TGTGCCAGCAGTTTAATCCCCAAAGAGACCCAGTACTTC. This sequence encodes CASSLIPKETQYF.

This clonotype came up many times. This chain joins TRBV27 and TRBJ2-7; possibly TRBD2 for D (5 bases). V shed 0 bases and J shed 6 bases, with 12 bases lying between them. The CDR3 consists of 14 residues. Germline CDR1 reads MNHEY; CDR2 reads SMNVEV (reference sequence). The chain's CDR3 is CASSLSMGSREQYF. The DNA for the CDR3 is TGTGCCAGCAGTTTATCGATGGGGAGTCGCGAGCAGTACTTC.

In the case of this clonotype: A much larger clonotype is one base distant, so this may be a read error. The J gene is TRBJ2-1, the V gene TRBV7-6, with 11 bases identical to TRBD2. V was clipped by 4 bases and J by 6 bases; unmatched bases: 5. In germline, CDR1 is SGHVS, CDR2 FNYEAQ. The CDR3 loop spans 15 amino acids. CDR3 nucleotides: TGTGCCAGCAGCTCCTCTAGCGGGAGGATCAATGAGCAGTTCTTC. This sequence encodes CASSSSSGRINEQFF.

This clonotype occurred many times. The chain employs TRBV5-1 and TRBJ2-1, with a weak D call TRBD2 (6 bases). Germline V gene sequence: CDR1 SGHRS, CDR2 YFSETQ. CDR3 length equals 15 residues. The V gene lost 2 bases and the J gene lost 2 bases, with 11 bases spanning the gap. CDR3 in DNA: TGCGCCAGCAGCTTTGGAGGGCCCCCCTACAATGAGCAGTTCTTC. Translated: CASSFGGPPYNEQFF.

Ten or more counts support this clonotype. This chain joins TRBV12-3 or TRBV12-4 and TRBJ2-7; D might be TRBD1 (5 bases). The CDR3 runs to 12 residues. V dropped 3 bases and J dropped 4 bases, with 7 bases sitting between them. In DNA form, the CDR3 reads TGTGCCAGCAGTTTCAGGGCGTACGAGCAGTACTTC. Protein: CASSFRAYEQYF.

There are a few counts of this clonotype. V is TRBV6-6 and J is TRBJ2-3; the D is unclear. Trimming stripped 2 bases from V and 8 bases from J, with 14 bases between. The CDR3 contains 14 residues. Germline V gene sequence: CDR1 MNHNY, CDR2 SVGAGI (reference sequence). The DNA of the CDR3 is TGTGCCAGCAGTTACCGGGCGCGCCCAGCTACGCAGTATTTT. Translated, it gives CASSYRARPATQYF.

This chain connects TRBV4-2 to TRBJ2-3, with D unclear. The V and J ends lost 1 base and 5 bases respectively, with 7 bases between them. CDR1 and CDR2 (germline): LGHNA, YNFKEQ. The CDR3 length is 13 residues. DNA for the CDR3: TGTGCCAGCAGCCAAGTTGTACGAGATACGCAGTATTTT. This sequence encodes CASSQVVRDTQYF.

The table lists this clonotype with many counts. DNA of the CDR3: TGTGCCAGCGTTATGGGGACAGGGACTTCCTACGAGCAGTACTTC. Translating gives CASVMGTGTSYEQYF. The V call is TRBV7-8, the J call TRBJ2-7; 9 bases fit TRBD1. The CDR3 extends over 15 amino acids. The junction had 9 bases not matched to a gene; V was cut back by 8 bases and J by 1 base. Germline lookup yields CDR1 SGHVS and CDR2 FQNEAQ.

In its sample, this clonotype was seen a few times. CDR3 loop: CATQTRSLTEAFF. CDR3 sequence (DNA): TGTGCCACCCAAACTCGGAGTCTCACTGAAGCTTTCTTT. V usage is TRBV6-6 and J usage is TRBJ1-1; D unclear. The length of the CDR3 is 13 residues. Germline values: CDR1 MNHNY, CDR2 SVGAGI (reference sequence). With 10 bases removed from V and 4 bases from J, the gap between germline ends came to 16 bases.

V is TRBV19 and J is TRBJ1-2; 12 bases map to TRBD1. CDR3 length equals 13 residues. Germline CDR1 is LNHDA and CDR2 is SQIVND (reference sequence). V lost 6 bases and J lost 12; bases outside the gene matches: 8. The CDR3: CASSPGDRGPDTF. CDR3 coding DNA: TGTGCCAGTAGCCCCGGGGACAGGGGGCCCGACACCTTC.

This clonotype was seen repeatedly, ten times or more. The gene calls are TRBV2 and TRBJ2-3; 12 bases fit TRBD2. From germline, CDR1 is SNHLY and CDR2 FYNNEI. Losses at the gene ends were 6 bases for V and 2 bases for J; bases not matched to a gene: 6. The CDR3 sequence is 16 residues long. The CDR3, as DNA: TGTGCCAGCAGAGGGACTAGCGGGTTTCTCACAGATACGCAGTATTTT. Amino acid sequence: CASRGTSGFLTDTQYF.

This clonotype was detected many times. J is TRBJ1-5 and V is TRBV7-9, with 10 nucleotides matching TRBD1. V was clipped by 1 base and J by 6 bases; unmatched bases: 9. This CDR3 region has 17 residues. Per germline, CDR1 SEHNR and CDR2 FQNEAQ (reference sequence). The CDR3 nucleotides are TGTGCCAGCAGCTTAGTTCCGGGACAGGGGACGAGTCAGCCCCAGCATTTT. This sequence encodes CASSLVPGQGTSQPQHF. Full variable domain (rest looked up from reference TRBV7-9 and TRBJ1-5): DTGVSQNPRHKITKRGQNVTFRCDPISEHNRLYWYRQTLGQGPEFLTYFQNEAQLEKSRLLSDRFSAERPKGSFSTLEIQRTEQGDSAMYLCASSLVPGQGTSQPQHFGDGTRLSIL.

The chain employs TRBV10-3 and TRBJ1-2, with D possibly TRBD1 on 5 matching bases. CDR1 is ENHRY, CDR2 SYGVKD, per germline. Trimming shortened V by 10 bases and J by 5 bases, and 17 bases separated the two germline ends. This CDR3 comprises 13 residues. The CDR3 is CASGDGRDYGYTF. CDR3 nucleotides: TGTGCCAGCGGGGACGGGAGGGATTATGGCTACACCTTC.

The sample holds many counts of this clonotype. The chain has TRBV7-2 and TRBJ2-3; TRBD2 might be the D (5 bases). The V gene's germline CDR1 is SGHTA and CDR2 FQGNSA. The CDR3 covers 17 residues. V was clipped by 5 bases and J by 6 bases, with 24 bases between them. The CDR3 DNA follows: TGTGCCAGCAGCCCCCAGGCAGGCGGGTGGGGAGACGATACGCAGTATTTT. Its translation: CASSPQAGGWGDDTQYF. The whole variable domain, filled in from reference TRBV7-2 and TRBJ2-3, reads GAGVSQSPSNKVTEKGKDVELRCDPISGHTALYWYRQSLGQGLEFLIYFQGNSAPDKSGLPSDRFSAERTGGSVSTLTIQRTQQEDSAVYLCASSPQAGGWGDDTQYFGPGTRLTVL.

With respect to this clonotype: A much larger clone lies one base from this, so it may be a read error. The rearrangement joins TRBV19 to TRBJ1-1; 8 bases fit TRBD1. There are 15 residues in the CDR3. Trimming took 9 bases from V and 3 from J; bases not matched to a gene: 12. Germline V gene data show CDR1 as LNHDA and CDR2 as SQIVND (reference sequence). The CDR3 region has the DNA TGTGCCAGCGTTGACAGGGGTCAAGGGGACACTGAAGCTTTCTTT. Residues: CASVDRGQGDTEAFF.

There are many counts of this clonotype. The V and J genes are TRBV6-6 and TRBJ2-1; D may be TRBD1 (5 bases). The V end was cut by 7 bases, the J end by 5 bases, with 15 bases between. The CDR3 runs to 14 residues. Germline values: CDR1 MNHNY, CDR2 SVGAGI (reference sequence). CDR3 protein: CASTLPGFNNEQFF. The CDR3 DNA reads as TGTGCCAGCACTCTCCCAGGGTTCAACAATGAGCAGTTCTTC.